This T cell receptor beta chain was sequenced during a study of T cell repertoires in cytomegalovirus infection (dated by TCRdb to 2018 to 2020). As for the study more broadly: Alongside well-studied HLA-B-restricted epitopes, the peptide stimulations were aimed at recently identified HLA-C-restricted CMV epitopes, whose presentation resists viral immunomodulation. Because public TCR beta signatures pointed to carriage of CMV infection together with the matching HLA type, the HLA type of each donor mattered for the analysis.

Explained via the paper, the treatment or condition label denotes: in vitro stimulation with specific CMV peptide epitopes to enrich CMV-specific T cells. The paper's findings and limits, for the study overall: The ex vivo response was dominated by HLA-C-restricted CMV-specific TCR beta clonotypes, which also provided the single most frequent clonotype in two of eight donors. In both this cohort and an independent roughly 350-donor cohort, the cumulative frequency of public TCR beta family members distinguished carriers of CMV infection plus the relevant HLA type.

Instrument on record: Illumina HiSeq 1500. In TCRdb, the public reads were trimmed at Q25 with fastp and aligned with MiXCR, with productive beta chains retained. Records with the same CDR3 protein are collapsed into one entry carrying the most frequent genes and DNA. The sample yields more than 250,000 distinct CDR3 sequences; around 25% were counted once. About 14% of the sample is in the top ten clones. About this clonotype: Its specific antigen is unknown. There are no base qualities to consult, and no much larger clone falls within one base.

V and J lose 4 bases and 4 bases, and a span of 14 bases separates them. CDR1 SGHDN and CDR2 FVKESK were looked up in the germline V gene. The CDR3 sequence holds 14 residues, the cysteine and phenylalanine included. The DNA shown is the 42-base CDR3, in frame from base 1. The specimen comprised cultured PBMCs, sampled from culture after CMV antigen stimulation. The chain joins TRBV14 to TRBJ2-7; the D gene lacks a confident call. The receptor was derived from a human donor in good health (CMV status not recorded). Some clones in this sample may be carry-over from other donors' samples. The DNA sequence follows: TGTGCCAGCAGCCTCGCTTCGGACCATTACGAGCAGTACTTC. This yields the protein CASSLASDHYEQYF.